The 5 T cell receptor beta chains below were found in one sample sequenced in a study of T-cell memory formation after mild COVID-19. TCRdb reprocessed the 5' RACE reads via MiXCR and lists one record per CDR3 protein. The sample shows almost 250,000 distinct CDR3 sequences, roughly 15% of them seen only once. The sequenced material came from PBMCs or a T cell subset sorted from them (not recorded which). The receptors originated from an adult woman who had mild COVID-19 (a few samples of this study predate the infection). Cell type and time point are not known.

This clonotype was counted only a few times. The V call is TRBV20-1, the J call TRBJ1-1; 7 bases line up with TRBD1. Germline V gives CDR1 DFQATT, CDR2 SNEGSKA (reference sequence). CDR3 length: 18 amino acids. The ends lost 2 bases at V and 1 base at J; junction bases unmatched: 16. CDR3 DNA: TGCAGTGCTAGACCGCCGACTACGTACAGGGGAAGGAACACTGAAGCTTTCTTT. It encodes CSARPPTTYRGRNTEAFF.

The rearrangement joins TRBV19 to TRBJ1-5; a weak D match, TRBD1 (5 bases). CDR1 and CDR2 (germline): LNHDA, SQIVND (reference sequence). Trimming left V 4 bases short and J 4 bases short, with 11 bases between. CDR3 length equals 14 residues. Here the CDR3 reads CASSTDSPNQPQHF. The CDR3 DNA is TGTGCCAGTAGTACCGACAGCCCTAATCAGCCCCAGCATTTT. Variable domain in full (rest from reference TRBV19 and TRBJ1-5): DGGITQSPKYLFRKEGQNVTLSCEQNLNHDAMYWYRQDPGQGLRLIYYSQIVNDFQKGDIAEGYSVSREKKESFPLTVTSAQKNPTAFYLCASSTDSPNQPQHFGDGTRLSIL.

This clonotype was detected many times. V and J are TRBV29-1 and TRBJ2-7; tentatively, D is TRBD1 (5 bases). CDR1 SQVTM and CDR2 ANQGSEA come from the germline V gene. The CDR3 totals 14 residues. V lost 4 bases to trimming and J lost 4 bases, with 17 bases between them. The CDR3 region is CSVVGRTSTYEQYF. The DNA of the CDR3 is TGCAGCGTTGTAGGACGGACATCAACTTACGAGCAGTACTTC.

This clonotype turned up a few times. CDR3: CASSLDAGAEAFF. The CDR3 region has the DNA TGTGCCAGCAGTTTAGATGCGGGGGCTGAAGCTTTCTTT. The rearrangement joins TRBV12-3 or TRBV12-4 to TRBJ1-1; perhaps TRBD1 as D (5 bases). V lost 1 base and J 6 bases, leaving 9 bases between the germline ends. The CDR3 consists of 13 residues.

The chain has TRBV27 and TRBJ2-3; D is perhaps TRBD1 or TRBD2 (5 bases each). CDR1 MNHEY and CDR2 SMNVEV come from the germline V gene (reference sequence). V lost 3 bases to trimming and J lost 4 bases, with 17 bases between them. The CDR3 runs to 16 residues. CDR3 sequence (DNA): TGTGCCAGCAGTTTGACGGGACGGAGGAAGGCAGATACGCAGTATTTT. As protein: CASSLTGRRKADTQYF.